This T cell receptor (beta chain) was recovered during a study of cytomegalovirus exposure and HLA in healthy donors. Overall study: The study's early data release held about 85 million unique TCRs from HLA-typed donors.

Sampled while nominally healthy, donors likely had unrecorded immune exposures. Study-wide findings and caveats: A later analysis associated 15,000 or so TCR beta sequences with HLA alleles at a 0.05 false discovery rate.

Primers included in the PCR were 60 Vbeta and 13 Jbeta primers. In the source study's methods: A later analysis counted approximately 80 million unique TCR beta chains, around 10 million shared. Only in-frame clones appear in the TCRdb table, and some are missing; sequencing was by immunoSEQ multiplex PCR. Clone size and the V and J calls come from that table; the DNA yielded D and trimming. The sample contains about 110,000 clones, approximately 86% of which appear only once. From germline, CDR1 is MNHEY and CDR2 SMNVEV (reference sequence). V dropped 2 bases and J dropped 8; count of bases not matched to a gene: 7. CDR3 length equals 14 residues. For this clone: What it binds is not known.

The gene calls are TRBV27 and TRBJ1-2, with TRBD1 matching 8 bases. Input material: PBMCs. This receptor was identified in a man aged 18-30 years in good health and CMV-seronegative. CDR3 sequence: CASSLRRDRLGYTF. CDR3 nucleotide sequence: TGTGCCAGCAGTTTACGCCGGGACAGGTTGGGCTACACCTTC.